This T cell receptor (beta chain) was sequenced during a study of beta chain features in type 1 diabetes. Between the trimmed V and J ends, which lost 7 bases and 2 bases, there was a span of 12 bases. Germline V gives CDR1 LNHDA, CDR2 SQIVND (reference sequence). The CDR3 is made up of 14 amino acids. Findings of the study overall: Shorter TCRB CDR3s, moderately but significantly so, were found in Type 1 diabetes patients in all four CD4+ subsets.

With respect to this clone: Its specificity is unknown.

Only one heparinised blood draw was taken per donor, and its volume averaged approximately 0.11 L. Reverse transcribing all isolated RNA meant expressed TCRB transcripts were sequenced. It was found that naive, central memory and regulatory T cell samples averaged about 3.57 million reads. TCRdb keeps only in-frame clones here, not all; method: immunoSEQ multiplex PCR. The sample holds about 210,000 clones, roughly 11% seen once. This chain connects TRBV19 to TRBJ2-1, with D perhaps matching TRBD2 (5 bases). The TCR sequence derives from a young man in good health. Material for sequencing was central memory CD4+ T cells from blood. CDR3 bases: TGTGCCAGTACCGCACTCGGGACCTACAATGAGCAGTTCTTC. It codes for CASTALGTYNEQFF.